The 18 T cell receptor beta chains presented below share a single source sample, sequenced in a study of control samples from healthy donors and cancer patients. The method was immunoSEQ multiplex PCR; TCRdb's version includes in-frame clones alone and lacks a portion of them. The table records 100,000 to 150,000 clones, approximately 90% of them present only once. Sequenced sample: blood. The receptors were sampled from a man in his forties or fifties in good health.

The chain joins TRBV11-3 to TRBJ2-3; 9 bases match TRBD1. V was clipped by 6 bases and J by 4 bases; unmatched bases: 11. The germline V gene has CDR1 SGHNT and CDR2 YENEEA. CDR3 length: 16 residues. CDR3 in amino acids: CASRGTGQGDADTQYF. The CDR3 coding sequence is TGTGCCAGCAGGGGGACGGGACAGGGCGACGCAGATACGCAGTATTTT.

V usage is TRBV5-1 and J usage is TRBJ2-5; 10 bases are shared with TRBD2. The ends lost 6 bases at V and 5 bases at J; junction bases unmatched: 7. Germline V gene lookup returns CDR1 SGHRS and CDR2 YFSETQ. The CDR3 runs 14 residues. CDR3 loop: CASKSGGARETQYF. CDR3 DNA: TGCGCCAGCAAAAGCGGGGGGGCCCGTGAGACCCAGTACTTC.

The chain uses TRBV14 and TRBJ1-2; 8 bases line up with TRBD1. V lost 0 bases to trimming and J lost 7 bases; unmatched junction nucleotides: 1. This CDR3 contains 13 residues. Germline values: CDR1 SGHDN, CDR2 FVKESK. The CDR3 protein is CASSQEQGVGYTF. In DNA form, the CDR3 reads TGTGCCAGCAGCCAAGAACAGGGGGTTGGCTACACCTTC.

In DNA, the CDR3 is TGTGCCAGCAGCTTAGGGGTGGAGACCCAGTACTTC. It codes for CASSLGVETQYF. The V gene is TRBV7-2, the J gene TRBJ2-5, with D hard to call. V lost 1 base and J lost 5, with 5 bases in between. The CDR3 runs 12 residues. The germline CDR1 and CDR2 sequences are SGHTA and FQGNSA.

This clone occurred once. This chain links TRBV5-1 with TRBJ2-3; 12 bases line up with TRBD2. The CDR3 is made up of 19 amino acids. CDR1 and CDR2 (germline): SGHRS, YFSETQ. V trimming: 0 bases; J trimming: 5 bases; junction bases outside the gene matches: 13. The CDR3 loop reads CASSLVPSGGAGEGDTQYF. Here the CDR3 DNA reads TGCGCCAGCAGCTTGGTACCTAGCGGGGGGGCCGGCGAGGGAGATACGCAGTATTTT.

The V call is TRBV7-6, the J call TRBJ2-7; a possible D gene is TRBD1 (6 bases). Germline V lookup: CDR1 SGHVS, CDR2 FNYEAQ. V lost 5 bases to trimming and J lost 2 bases, with 13 bases between them. The CDR3 loop spans 14 amino acids. CDR3: CASSPADRTYEQYF. The DNA of the CDR3 is TGTGCCAGCAGCCCGGCGGACAGAACCTACGAGCAGTACTTC.

The V and J genes are TRBV27 and TRBJ1-6; D gene ambiguous. Germline V gene data show CDR1 as MNHEY and CDR2 as SMNVEV (reference sequence). V was trimmed by 8 bases and J by 12 bases, leaving 20 bases between them. This CDR3 has 14 residues. The CDR3 DNA reads TGTGCCAGCGCATGGGATCTGGCTTTGGGACCCCTCCACTTT. Protein product: CASAWDLALGPLHF.

In its sample, this clone was seen once. This chain links TRBV2 with TRBJ1-6; tentatively, D is TRBD1 (5 bases). The germline V gene has CDR1 SNHLY and CDR2 FYNNEI. V was cut by 6 bases and J by 8 bases, with 11 bases left in between. CDR3 length: 13 residues. This chain's CDR3 is CASSEGPDSPLHF. CDR3 sequence (DNA): TGTGCCAGCAGCGAGGGACCGGATTCACCCCTCCACTTT.

This clone was seen once. This sequence joins TRBV7-9 and TRBJ1-5, with D unclear. V shed 1 base and J shed 2 bases, with 9 bases lying between them. Germline loops: CDR1 SEHNR, CDR2 FQNEAQ (reference sequence). CDR3 length equals 15 residues. The CDR3 bases are TGTGCCAGCAGCTTAGGCCCGAGGGGCAATCAGCCCCAGCATTTT. Its translation: CASSLGPRGNQPQHF.

V usage is TRBV6-1 and J usage is TRBJ1-4, with D hard to call. Trimming left V 2 bases short and J 1 base short, with 8 bases between. The germline gives CDR1 MNHNS, CDR2 SASEGT. This CDR3 contains 15 residues. CDR3 amino acids: CASSELDLTNEKLFF. CDR3 in DNA: TGTGCCAGCAGTGAACTGGACCTAACTAATGAAAAACTGTTTTTT.

This clone was detected only once. This chain links TRBV29-1 with TRBJ1-1, with TRBD1 matching over 7 bases. V lost 6 bases and J lost 4; bases outside the gene matches: 11. This CDR3 comprises 14 residues. Germline V lookup: CDR1 SQVTM, CDR2 ANQGSEA. The CDR3 protein is CSVQGRTLSTEAFF. CDR3 DNA sequence: TGCAGCGTACAGGGGCGCACCTTGAGCACTGAAGCTTTCTTT.

This chain connects TRBV5-1 to TRBJ2-3, with unresolved D. The CDR3 length is 15 residues. V lost 0 bases and J lost 1, with 9 bases in between. Germline CDR1 SGHRS, CDR2 YFSETQ. The chain's CDR3 is CASSLEDPGTDTQYF. The CDR3 coding sequence is TGCGCCAGCAGCTTGGAGGACCCGGGCACAGATACGCAGTATTTT.

The rearrangement uses TRBV5-1 and TRBJ1-2, with a weak D call TRBD1 (6 bases). The V and J ends lost 6 bases and 3 bases respectively, with 15 bases between them. CDR1 and CDR2 (germline): SGHRS, YFSETQ. The CDR3 has 14 residues. The CDR3: CASTAGEAYYGYTF. The DNA of the CDR3 is TGCGCCAGCACCGCAGGGGAGGCGTACTATGGCTACACCTTC. Looking up the rest from reference TRBV5-1 and TRBJ1-2 gives the full variable domain: KAGVTQTPRYLIKTRGQQVTLSCSPISGHRSVSWYQQTPGQGLQFLFEYFSETQRNKGNFPGRFSGRQFSNSRSEMNVSTLELGDSALYLCASTAGEAYYGYTFGSGTRLTVV.

This CDR3 is CASTHSGEYNEQFF. The CDR3 DNA is TGTGCCAGCACCCACTCAGGGGAATACAATGAGCAGTTCTTC. The genes are TRBV11-2 and TRBJ2-1, with a possible D match to TRBD1 (6 bases). Germline V gene data show CDR1 as SGHAT and CDR2 as FQNNGV. V lost 7 bases to trimming and J lost 4 bases, with 14 bases between them. There are 14 residues in the CDR3.

The chain has TRBV5-1 and TRBJ2-6; 7 bases line up with TRBD1. This CDR3 contains 16 residues. From germline, CDR1 is SGHRS and CDR2 YFSETQ. Trimming at V came to 4 bases and at J to 0 bases, leaving 4 bases not matched to a gene. This CDR3 reads CASSEGQNSGANVLTF. CDR3 DNA sequence: TGCGCCAGCAGCGAGGGACAGAACTCTGGGGCCAACGTCCTGACTTTC. Full variable domain (missing parts from reference TRBV5-1 and TRBJ2-6): KAGVTQTPRYLIKTRGQQVTLSCSPISGHRSVSWYQQTPGQGLQFLFEYFSETQRNKGNFPGRFSGRQFSNSRSEMNVSTLELGDSALYLCASSEGQNSGANVLTFGAGSRLTVL.

This sequence joins TRBV30 and TRBJ2-4; 12 nucleotides agree with TRBD2. Germline values: CDR1 GTSNPN, CDR2 SVGIG (reference sequence). V lost 2 bases, J lost 8 bases, and 7 bases stayed unmatched. The CDR3 is 15 amino acids. The CDR3 bases are TGTGCCTGGAGTATCGGGACTAGCGGGTTGGACATTCAGTACTTC. It specifies CAWSIGTSGLDIQYF.

The rearrangement uses TRBV2 and TRBJ2-7, with 8 bases identical to TRBD2. The CDR3 is made up of 13 amino acids. In germline, CDR1 is SNHLY, CDR2 FYNNEI. The V and J ends lost 8 bases and 2 bases, in that order; junction bases with no gene match: 5. CDR3 sequence reads: CASLTSGTYEQYF. The DNA for the CDR3 is TGTGCCAGCTTAACTAGCGGTACCTACGAGCAGTACTTC.

The chain employs TRBV6-1 and TRBJ1-1; D is perhaps TRBD1 (6 bases). Per germline, CDR1 MNHNS and CDR2 SASEGT. The CDR3 runs 13 residues. Trimming pared 6 bases from V and 1 base from J, leaving 9 bases between. CDR3 in DNA: TGTGCCAGCAGGCTCAGGGGGAACACTGAAGCTTTCTTT. It codes for CASRLRGNTEAFF.